This T cell receptor (beta chain) emerged from a study of beta chain features in type 1 diabetes. Study-wide points: Type 1 diabetes patients showed a moderate but significant shortening of TCRB CDR3s in all four CD4+ subsets.

Remarks on this clone: Antigen: not known.

Sequenced material consisted of expressed TCRB transcripts (all of the isolated RNA was reverse transcribed). Clones were sequenced by immunoSEQ multiplex PCR, and TCRdb holds only the in-frame ones, with some missing. Of approximately 150,000 clones listed, over 7.5% are singletons. CDR1 is MNHEY, CDR2 SVGAGI, per germline. The CDR3 is 12 amino acids. The receptor was derived from a woman aged 18 to 35 in good health. The chain has TRBV6-5 and TRBJ1-1, with unresolved D. Sequencing input: central memory CD4+ T cells from blood. The CDR3, as DNA: TGTTCTACACGGAGGCCGAACACTGAAGCTTTCTTT. Translation gives CSTRRPNTEAFF.